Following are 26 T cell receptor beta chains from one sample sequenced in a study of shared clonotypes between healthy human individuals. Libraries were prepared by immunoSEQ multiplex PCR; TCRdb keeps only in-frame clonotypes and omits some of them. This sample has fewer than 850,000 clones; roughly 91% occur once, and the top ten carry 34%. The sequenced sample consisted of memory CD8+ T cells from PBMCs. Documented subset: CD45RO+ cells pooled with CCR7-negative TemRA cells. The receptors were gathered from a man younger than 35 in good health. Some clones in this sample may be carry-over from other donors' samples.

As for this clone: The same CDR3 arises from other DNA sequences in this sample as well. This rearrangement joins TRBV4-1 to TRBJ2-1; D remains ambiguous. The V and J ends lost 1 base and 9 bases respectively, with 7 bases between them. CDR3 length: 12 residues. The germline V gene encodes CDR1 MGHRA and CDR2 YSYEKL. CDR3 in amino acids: CASSQVLGEQFF. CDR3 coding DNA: TGCGCCAGCAGCCAAGTTCTGGGTGAGCAGTTCTTC.

In nucleotides, the CDR3 is TGTGCCAGCAGCTTGGGACAGGTCGATAACAATGAGCAGTTCTTC. This gives the protein CASSLGQVDNNEQFF. The chain is built from TRBV5-8 and TRBJ2-1, with D perhaps TRBD1 (6 bases). This CDR3 is built from 15 residues. Deletions cut 0 bases from V and 5 bases from J, with 12 bases between. Per the germline V gene, CDR1 is SGHTS and CDR2 is YDEGEE.

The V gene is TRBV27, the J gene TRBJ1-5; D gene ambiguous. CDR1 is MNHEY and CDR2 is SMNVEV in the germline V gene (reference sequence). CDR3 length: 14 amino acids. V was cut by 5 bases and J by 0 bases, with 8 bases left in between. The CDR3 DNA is TGTGCCAGCAGTAGTGTTTTTAGCAATCAGCCCCAGCATTTT. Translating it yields CASSSVFSNQPQHF.

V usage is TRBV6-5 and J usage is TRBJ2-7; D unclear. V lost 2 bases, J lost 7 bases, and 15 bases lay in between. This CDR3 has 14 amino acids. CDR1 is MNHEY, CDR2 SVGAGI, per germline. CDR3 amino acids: CASSYVPRSGEQYF. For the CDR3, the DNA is TGTGCCAGCAGTTACGTCCCCCGCTCGGGTGAGCAGTACTTC.

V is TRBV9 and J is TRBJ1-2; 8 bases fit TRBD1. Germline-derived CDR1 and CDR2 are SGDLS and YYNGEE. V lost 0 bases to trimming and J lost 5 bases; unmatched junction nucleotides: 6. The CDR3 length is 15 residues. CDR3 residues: CASSVALTGDYGYTF. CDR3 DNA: TGTGCCAGCAGCGTAGCCCTGACAGGGGATTATGGCTACACCTTC.

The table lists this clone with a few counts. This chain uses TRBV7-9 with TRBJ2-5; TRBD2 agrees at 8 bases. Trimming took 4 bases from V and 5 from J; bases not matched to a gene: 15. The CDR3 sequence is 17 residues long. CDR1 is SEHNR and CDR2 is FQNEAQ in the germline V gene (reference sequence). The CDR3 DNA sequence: TGTGCCAGCAGCTCCCTTTCGGGAGGGGAGAAAAGGGAGACCCAGTACTTC. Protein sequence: CASSSLSGGEKRETQYF. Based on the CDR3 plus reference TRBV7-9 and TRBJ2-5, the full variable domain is DTGVSQNPRHKITKRGQNVTFRCDPISEHNRLYWYRQTLGQGPEFLTYFQNEAQLEKSRLLSDRFSAERPKGSFSTLEIQRTEQGDSAMYLCASSSLSGGEKRETQYFGPGTRLLVL.

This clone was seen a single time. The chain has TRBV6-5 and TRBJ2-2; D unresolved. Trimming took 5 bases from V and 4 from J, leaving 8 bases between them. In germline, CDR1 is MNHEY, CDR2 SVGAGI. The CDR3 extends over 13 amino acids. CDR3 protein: CASSARATGELFF. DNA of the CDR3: TGTGCCAGCAGTGCACGGGCCACCGGGGAGCTGTTTTTT.

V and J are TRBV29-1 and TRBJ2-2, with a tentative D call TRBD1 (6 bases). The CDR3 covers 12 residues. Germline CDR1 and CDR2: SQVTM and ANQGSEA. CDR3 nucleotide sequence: TGCAGTGGGGCAGGGGCCGGCGGGGAGCTGTTTTTT. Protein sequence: CSGAGAGGELFF.

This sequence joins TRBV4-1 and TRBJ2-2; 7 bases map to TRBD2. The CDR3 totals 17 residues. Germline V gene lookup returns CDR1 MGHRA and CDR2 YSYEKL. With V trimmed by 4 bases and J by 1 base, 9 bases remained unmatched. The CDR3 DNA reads TGCGCCAGCAGCCCCCCCCGAGGCGGGAGGAACACCGGGGAGCTGTTTTTT. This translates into CASSPPRGGRNTGELFF.

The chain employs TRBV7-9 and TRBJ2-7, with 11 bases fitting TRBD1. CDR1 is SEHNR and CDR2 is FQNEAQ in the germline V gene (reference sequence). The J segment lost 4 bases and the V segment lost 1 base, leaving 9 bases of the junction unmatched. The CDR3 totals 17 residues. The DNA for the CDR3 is TGTGCCAGCAGCTTAGGCCCAGGGACAGGGGGTCGGTACGAGCAGTACTTC. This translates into CASSLGPGTGGRYEQYF.

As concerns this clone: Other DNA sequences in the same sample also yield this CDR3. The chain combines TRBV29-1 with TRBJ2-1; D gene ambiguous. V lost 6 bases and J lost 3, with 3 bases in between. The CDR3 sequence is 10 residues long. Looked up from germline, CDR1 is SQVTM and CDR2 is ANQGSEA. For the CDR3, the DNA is TGCAGCGTCAACTACAATGAGCAGTTCTTC. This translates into CSVNYNEQFF.

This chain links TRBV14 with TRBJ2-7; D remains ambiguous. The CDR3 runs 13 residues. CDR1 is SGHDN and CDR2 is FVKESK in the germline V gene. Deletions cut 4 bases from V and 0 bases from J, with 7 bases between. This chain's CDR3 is CASSRRGSYEQYF. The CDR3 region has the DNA TGTGCCAGCAGCCGAAGAGGCTCCTACGAGCAGTACTTC.

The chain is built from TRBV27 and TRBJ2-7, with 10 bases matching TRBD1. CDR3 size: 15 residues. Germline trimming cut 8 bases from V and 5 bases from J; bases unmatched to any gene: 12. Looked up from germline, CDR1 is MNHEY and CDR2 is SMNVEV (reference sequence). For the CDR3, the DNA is TGTGCCAGCTCCAACCTGGACAGGGGGTTAGACGAGCAGTACTTC. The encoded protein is CASSNLDRGLDEQYF.

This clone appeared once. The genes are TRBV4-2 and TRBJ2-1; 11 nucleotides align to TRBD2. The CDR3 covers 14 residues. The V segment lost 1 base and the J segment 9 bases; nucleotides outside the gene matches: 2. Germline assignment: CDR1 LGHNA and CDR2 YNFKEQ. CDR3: CASSQGLAGGEQFF. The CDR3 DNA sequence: TGTGCCAGCAGCCAAGGGCTAGCGGGGGGTGAGCAGTTCTTC.

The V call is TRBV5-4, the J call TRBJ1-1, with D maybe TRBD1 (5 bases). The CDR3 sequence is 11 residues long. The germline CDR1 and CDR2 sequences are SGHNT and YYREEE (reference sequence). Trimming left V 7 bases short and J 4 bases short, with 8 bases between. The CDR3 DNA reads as TGTGCCAGCCGAAGGGGCACTGAAGCTTTCTTT. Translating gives CASRRGTEAFF.

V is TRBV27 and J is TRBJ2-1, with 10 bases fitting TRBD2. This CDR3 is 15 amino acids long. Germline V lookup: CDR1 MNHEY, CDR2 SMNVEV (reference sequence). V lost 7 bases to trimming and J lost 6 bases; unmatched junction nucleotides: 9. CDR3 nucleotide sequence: TGTGCCAGCAACACGGGACTAGCGATGCGCAATGAGCAGTTCTTC. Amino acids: CASNTGLAMRNEQFF.

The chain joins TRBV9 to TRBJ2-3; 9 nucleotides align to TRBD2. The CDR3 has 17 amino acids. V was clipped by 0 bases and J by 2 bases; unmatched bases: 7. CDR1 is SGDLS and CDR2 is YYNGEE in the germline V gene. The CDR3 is CASSVEGTSHVTDTQYF. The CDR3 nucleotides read TGTGCCAGCAGCGTAGAGGGGACTAGCCATGTCACAGATACGCAGTATTTT. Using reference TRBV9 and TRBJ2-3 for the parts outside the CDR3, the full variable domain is DSGVTQTPKHLITATGQRVTLRCSPRSGDLSVYWYQQSLDQGLQFLIQYYNGEERAKGNILERFSAQQFPDLHSELNLSSLELGDSALYFCASSVEGTSHVTDTQYFGPGTRLTVL.

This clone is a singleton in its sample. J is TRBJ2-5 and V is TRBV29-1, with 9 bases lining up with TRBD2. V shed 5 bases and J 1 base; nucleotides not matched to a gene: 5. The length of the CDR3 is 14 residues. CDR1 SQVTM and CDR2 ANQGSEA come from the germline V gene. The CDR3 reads CSVSLAGAQETQYF. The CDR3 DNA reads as TGCAGCGTTTCATTAGCGGGAGCCCAAGAGACCCAGTACTTC. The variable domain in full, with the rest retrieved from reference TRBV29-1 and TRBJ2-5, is SAVISQKPSRDICQRGTSLTIQCQVDSQVTMMFWYRQQPGQSLTLIATANQGSEATYESGFVIDKFPISRPNLTFSTLTVSNMSPEDSSIYLCSVSLAGAQETQYFGPGTRLLVL.

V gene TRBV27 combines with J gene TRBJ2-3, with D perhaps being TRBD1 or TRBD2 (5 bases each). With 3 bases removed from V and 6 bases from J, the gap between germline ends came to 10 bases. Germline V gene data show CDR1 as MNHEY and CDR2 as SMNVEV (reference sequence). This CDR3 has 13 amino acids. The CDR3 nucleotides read TGTGCCAGCAGTTTGTGGGGGAAGGATACGCAGTATTTT. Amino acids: CASSLWGKDTQYF.

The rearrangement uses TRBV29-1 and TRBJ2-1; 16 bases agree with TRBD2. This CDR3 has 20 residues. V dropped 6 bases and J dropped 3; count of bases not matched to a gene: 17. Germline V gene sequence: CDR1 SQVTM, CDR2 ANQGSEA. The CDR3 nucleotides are TGCAGCGTGGTGACTTCGACCGGGACTAGCGGGAGGGCCGGCTACAATGAGCAGTTCTTC. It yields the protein CSVVTSTGTSGRAGYNEQFF.

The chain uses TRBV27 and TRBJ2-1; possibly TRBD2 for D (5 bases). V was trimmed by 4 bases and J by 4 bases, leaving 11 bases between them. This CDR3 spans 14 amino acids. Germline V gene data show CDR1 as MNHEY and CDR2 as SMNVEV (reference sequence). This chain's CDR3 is CASSSGYGYNEQFF. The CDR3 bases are TGTGCCAGCAGTTCGGGATATGGATACAATGAGCAGTTCTTC.

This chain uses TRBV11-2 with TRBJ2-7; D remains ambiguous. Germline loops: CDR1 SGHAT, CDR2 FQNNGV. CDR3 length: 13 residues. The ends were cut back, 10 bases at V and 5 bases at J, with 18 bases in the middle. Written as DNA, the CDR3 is TGTGCCACCCGGAGCGTCCCGCCGGACGAGCAGTACTTC. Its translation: CATRSVPPDEQYF.

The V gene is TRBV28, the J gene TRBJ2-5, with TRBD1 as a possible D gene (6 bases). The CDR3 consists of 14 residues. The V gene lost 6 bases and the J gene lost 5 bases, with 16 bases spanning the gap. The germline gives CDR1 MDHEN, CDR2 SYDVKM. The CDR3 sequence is CASSPQGYRETQYF. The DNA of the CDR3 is TGTGCCAGCAGCCCACAGGGTTATAGGGAGACCCAGTACTTC. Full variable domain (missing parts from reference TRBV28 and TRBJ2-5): DVKVTQSSRYLVKRTGEKVFLECVQDMDHENMFWYRQDPGLGLRLIYFSYDVKMKEKGDIPEGYSVSREKKERFSLILESASTNQTSMYLCASSPQGYRETQYFGPGTRLLVL.

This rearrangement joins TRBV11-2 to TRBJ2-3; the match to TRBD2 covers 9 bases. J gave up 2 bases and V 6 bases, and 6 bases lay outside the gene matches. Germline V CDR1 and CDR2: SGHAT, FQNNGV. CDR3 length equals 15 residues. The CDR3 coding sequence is TGTGCCAGCAGGGCTTTAGCGGGAGTCACAGATACGCAGTATTTT. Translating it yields CASRALAGVTDTQYF.

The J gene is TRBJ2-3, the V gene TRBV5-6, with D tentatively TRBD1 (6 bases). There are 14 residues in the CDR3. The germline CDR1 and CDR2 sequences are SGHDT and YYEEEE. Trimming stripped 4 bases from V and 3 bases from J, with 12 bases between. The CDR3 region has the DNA TGTGCCAGCAGCCCAATCAGGGGTACAGATACGCAGTATTTT. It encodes CASSPIRGTDTQYF.

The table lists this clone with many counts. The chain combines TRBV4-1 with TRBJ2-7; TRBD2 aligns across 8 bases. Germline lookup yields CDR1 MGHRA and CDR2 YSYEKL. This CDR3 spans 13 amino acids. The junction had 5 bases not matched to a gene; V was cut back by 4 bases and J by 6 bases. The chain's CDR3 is CASSPRTSSEQYF. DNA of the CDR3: TGCGCCAGCAGCCCCCGGACTAGCAGCGAGCAGTACTTC.